This T cell receptor beta chain stems from a study of T cell repertoires in cytomegalovirus infection. TCRdb ran MiXCR on the reads and lists one entry per CDR3 protein. The table records 150,000 to 200,000 distinct CDR3 sequences, 13% to 15% of them present only once. Details on this clonotype: Given a much more abundant clone one base away, this may be a read error.

Sequencing was performed on PBMCs. The receptor was derived from a human donor in good health (CMV status not recorded). Some clones in this sample may be carry-over from other donors' samples.

This CDR3 is CASSLLYRVGGTDTQYF. CDR3 bases: TGTGCCAGCAGCTTATTATACAGGGTTGGGGGCACAGATACGCAGTATTTT. The V call is TRBV11-2, the J call TRBJ2-3, with D possibly matching TRBD1 (6 bases). Germline loops: CDR1 SGHAT, CDR2 FQNNGV. V was pared by 2 bases and J by 1 base, with 16 bases between. The CDR3 totals 17 residues.